A selection of T cell receptor beta chains follows, all from one sample in a study of blood T cell repertoires in COVID-19. Sequencing was performed with immunoSEQ multiplex PCR; in TCRdb, only in-frame clones are kept and a portion is missing. The sample records some 390,000 clones, around 89% being singletons. Sequenced material: PBMCs or T cells enriched from blood (not recorded which). These TCRs come from a young man who had recovered from COVID-19. Each CDR3 is given with its conserved first and last residue. A D gene is named only where the DNA matches it firmly. Clone size appears in some rows only: once, few, many, or a class for an expanded clone.

j_call: TRBJ1-2; clone_size: NA; d_call: TRBD1; v_call: TRBV19; cdr3_nt: TGTGCCAGTAGTATGGAACAGGGGGATGGCTACACCTTC; cdr3_aa: CASSMEQGDGYTF
j_call: TRBJ1-6; clone_size: NA; d_call: NA; v_call: TRBV28; cdr3_nt: TGTGCCAGCAGTTTATCAGGGGCGGGTTGGTCACCCCTCCACTTT; cdr3_aa: CASSLSGAGWSPLHF
j_call: TRBJ1-2; clone_size: NA; d_call: TRBD1; v_call: TRBV28; cdr3_nt: TGTGCCAGCAGTTTCGACAGGGGATCAGGTAGCTATGGCTACACCTTC; cdr3_aa: CASSFDRGSGSYGYTF
j_call: TRBJ1-2; clone_size: NA; d_call: NA; v_call: TRBV24-1; cdr3_nt: TGTGCCACCAGTGGGGAGGGGACCGCCCAGAGCTATGGCTACACCTTC; cdr3_aa: CATSGEGTAQSYGYTF
j_call: TRBJ2-1; clone_size: NA; d_call: NA; v_call: TRBV28; cdr3_nt: TGTGCCAGCAGTTTGGGGCGGCGACTTGAGCAGTTCTTC; cdr3_aa: CASSLGRRLEQFF
j_call: TRBJ2-3; clone_size: NA; d_call: NA; v_call: TRBV29-1; cdr3_nt: TGCAGCGTTGAGCTAGGATTGTTAGATACGCAGTATTTT; cdr3_aa: CSVELGLLDTQYF
j_call: TRBJ1-2; clone_size: NA; d_call: TRBD1; v_call: TRBV5-1; cdr3_nt: TGCGCCAGCAGCTTGGGACAGGGGGCGCGCGGCTACACCTTC; cdr3_aa: CASSLGQGARGYTF
j_call: TRBJ2-2; clone_size: NA; d_call: TRBD2; v_call: TRBV15; cdr3_nt: TGTGCCACCAGCAGAGATTGGAGGGAGGGAGCAGGTACCGGGGAGCTGTTTTTT; cdr3_aa: CATSRDWREGAGTGELFF
j_call: TRBJ2-1; clone_size: NA; d_call: TRBD2; v_call: TRBV5-1; cdr3_nt: TGCGCCAGCAGCAGGACTAGCGGGAGTCCTGAGCAGTTCTTC; cdr3_aa: CASSRTSGSPEQFF
j_call: TRBJ2-1; clone_size: NA; d_call: TRBD2; v_call: TRBV28; cdr3_nt: TGTGCCAGCACACGACTAGCAGATGAGCAGTTCTTC; cdr3_aa: CASTRLADEQFF
j_call: TRBJ1-2; clone_size: NA; d_call: NA; v_call: TRBV7-8; cdr3_nt: TGTGCCAGCAGCTTAGTAGTATGGCGGAATGCTAACTATGGCTACACCTTC; cdr3_aa: CASSLVVWRNANYGYTF
j_call: TRBJ2-3; clone_size: NA; d_call: NA; v_call: TRBV6-5; cdr3_nt: TGTGCCAGCAGTCCGAGCTTCTCGGATACGCAGTATTTT; cdr3_aa: CASSPSFSDTQYF
j_call: TRBJ2-5; clone_size: NA; d_call: TRBD1; v_call: TRBV27; cdr3_nt: TGTGCCAGCAGTTTAGAGGGGGCTGAGACCCAGTACTTC; cdr3_aa: CASSLEGAETQYF
j_call: TRBJ1-3; clone_size: NA; d_call: NA; v_call: TRBV29-1; cdr3_nt: TGCAGCGTTACCACGACCACGGGGTTTGGAAACACCATATATTTT; cdr3_aa: CSVTTTTGFGNTIYF
j_call: TRBJ1-4; clone_size: NA; d_call: NA; v_call: TRBV19; cdr3_nt: TGTGCCAGTAGTGCCCCACAGGGTGGAAAACTGTTTTTT; cdr3_aa: CASSAPQGGKLFF
j_call: TRBJ2-7; clone_size: NA; d_call: TRBD2; v_call: TRBV3-1/TRBV3-2; cdr3_nt: TGTGCCAGCAGCCGCATAGCGGGAGGGCCCTCCTACGAGCAGTACTTC; cdr3_aa: CASSRIAGGPSYEQYF
j_call: TRBJ2-7; clone_size: NA; d_call: TRBD2; v_call: TRBV5-1; cdr3_nt: TGCGCCAGCAGCTCCCAGAGGGGCGGGAGGGGGTACGAGCAGTACTTC; cdr3_aa: CASSSQRGGRGYEQYF
j_call: TRBJ2-1; clone_size: NA; d_call: NA; v_call: TRBV7-9; cdr3_nt: TGTGCCAGCAGCTTAGAGGGGGAGCAGTTCTTC; cdr3_aa: CASSLEGEQFF
j_call: TRBJ1-2; clone_size: few; d_call: NA; v_call: TRBV28; cdr3_nt: TGTGCCAGCAGTTCACAGGTCGGGGGCTATGGCTACACCTTC; cdr3_aa: CASSSQVGGYGYTF
j_call: TRBJ1-1; clone_size: NA; d_call: NA; v_call: TRBV18; cdr3_nt: TGTGCCAGCTCACCGGGGCAGGGGAACACTGAAGCTTTCTTT; cdr3_aa: CASSPGQGNTEAFF
j_call: TRBJ1-3; clone_size: NA; d_call: NA; v_call: TRBV5-1; cdr3_nt: TGCGCCAGCAGCCCTGAATCGCCCTACTCTGGAAACACCATATATTTT; cdr3_aa: CASSPESPYSGNTIYF
j_call: TRBJ2-5; clone_size: NA; d_call: TRBD1; v_call: TRBV5-4; cdr3_nt: TGTGCCAGCAGCTCCAGGGGGCGCCAAGAGACCCAGTACTTC; cdr3_aa: CASSSRGRQETQYF
j_call: TRBJ2-1; clone_size: NA; d_call: NA; v_call: TRBV7-8; cdr3_nt: TGTGCCAGCAGCGTGGGGGGTTCTGGGAATGAGCAGTTCTTC; cdr3_aa: CASSVGGSGNEQFF
j_call: TRBJ2-1; clone_size: once; d_call: NA; v_call: TRBV5-4; cdr3_nt: TGTGCCAGCAGCCACTCGACTAGTTCTTTTTATAGTGATGAGCAGTTCTTC; cdr3_aa: CASSHSTSSFYSDEQFF
j_call: TRBJ2-1; clone_size: NA; d_call: TRBD1; v_call: TRBV7-9; cdr3_nt: TGTGCCAGCAGCTCAAAATGGACAGGGGCTAATGAGCAGTTCTTC; cdr3_aa: CASSSKWTGANEQFF
j_call: TRBJ2-2; clone_size: once; d_call: NA; v_call: TRBV5-1; cdr3_nt: TGCGCCAGCAGCTTGGAGGCAGGAGGGAACACCGGGGAGCTGTTTTTT; cdr3_aa: CASSLEAGGNTGELFF
j_call: TRBJ1-5; clone_size: NA; d_call: TRBD1; v_call: TRBV7-2; cdr3_nt: TGTGCCAGCAGCCCCGGGACAGGGGGCAATCAGCCCCAGCATTTT; cdr3_aa: CASSPGTGGNQPQHF
j_call: TRBJ2-1; clone_size: once; d_call: NA; v_call: TRBV2; cdr3_nt: TGTGCCAGCAGTAAATTAGCGGAGCAGTTCTTC; cdr3_aa: CASSKLAEQFF
j_call: TRBJ2-3; clone_size: NA; d_call: NA; v_call: TRBV7-9; cdr3_nt: TGTGCCAGCAGCTCTAACGGGGTCGAAGATACGCAGTATTTT; cdr3_aa: CASSSNGVEDTQYF
j_call: TRBJ1-2; clone_size: NA; d_call: TRBD1; v_call: TRBV7-9; cdr3_nt: TGTGCCAGCAGCTTAGGACAGGGAGGTGGCTACACCTTC; cdr3_aa: CASSLGQGGGYTF
j_call: TRBJ2-7; clone_size: NA; d_call: NA; v_call: TRBV27; cdr3_nt: TGTGCCAGCAGTTCCGGACAGGAGGGTCCCTACGAGCAGTACTTC; cdr3_aa: CASSSGQEGPYEQYF
j_call: TRBJ1-1; clone_size: NA; d_call: NA; v_call: TRBV9; cdr3_nt: TGTGCCAGCAGCGTCCTACCCTCCACTGAAGCTTTCTTT; cdr3_aa: CASSVLPSTEAFF
j_call: TRBJ2-1; clone_size: NA; d_call: TRBD2; v_call: TRBV24-1; cdr3_nt: TGTGCCACCAGTGATTTTGCGGGAGTAGAGCAGTTCTTC; cdr3_aa: CATSDFAGVEQFF
j_call: TRBJ2-1; clone_size: NA; d_call: NA; v_call: TRBV28; cdr3_nt: TGTGCCAGCAGTTTCCTTCGGGAGCAGTTCTTC; cdr3_aa: CASSFLREQFF
j_call: TRBJ2-7; clone_size: NA; d_call: TRBD1; v_call: TRBV4-2; cdr3_nt: TGTGCCAGCAGCCATGGACAGGGGATCGACGAGCAGTACTTC; cdr3_aa: CASSHGQGIDEQYF
j_call: TRBJ2-5; clone_size: NA; d_call: TRBD1; v_call: TRBV28; cdr3_nt: TGTGCCAGCAGTTGGACAGGGAAACAAGAGACCCAGTACTTC; cdr3_aa: CASSWTGKQETQYF
j_call: TRBJ2-7; clone_size: once; d_call: TRBD2; v_call: TRBV9; cdr3_nt: TGTGCCAGCAGCGTAAGCACTAGCGGATCCTCCTACGAGCAGTACTTC; cdr3_aa: CASSVSTSGSSYEQYF
j_call: TRBJ2-2; clone_size: NA; d_call: NA; v_call: TRBV5-1; cdr3_nt: TGCGCCAGCAGCTTGGCAACGAACACCGGGGAGCTGTTTTTT; cdr3_aa: CASSLATNTGELFF
j_call: TRBJ1-1; clone_size: NA; d_call: NA; v_call: TRBV27; cdr3_nt: TGTGCCAGCAGCTTTCGACGAGGGCAGGACACTGAAGCTTTCTTT; cdr3_aa: CASSFRRGQDTEAFF
j_call: TRBJ1-2; clone_size: NA; d_call: TRBD1; v_call: TRBV7-8; cdr3_nt: TGTGCCAGCAGCCCCCTGGGCCAGGGGGTGAGCTATGGCTACACCTTC; cdr3_aa: CASSPLGQGVSYGYTF
j_call: TRBJ2-3; clone_size: NA; d_call: NA; v_call: TRBV5-6; cdr3_nt: TGTGCCAGCATGGCGGAGAGGACAGATACGCAGTATTTT; cdr3_aa: CASMAERTDTQYF
j_call: TRBJ2-4; clone_size: few; d_call: TRBD1; v_call: TRBV5-8; cdr3_nt: TGTGCCAGCAGCTGGACAGGGGGCTGGGACATTCAGTACTTC; cdr3_aa: CASSWTGGWDIQYF
j_call: TRBJ2-1; clone_size: once; d_call: TRBD2; v_call: TRBV4-1; cdr3_nt: TGCGCCAGCAGCCAAGAGACGGGACTAGCGGGGTACAATGAGCAGTTCTTC; cdr3_aa: CASSQETGLAGYNEQFF
j_call: TRBJ2-7; clone_size: NA; d_call: NA; v_call: TRBV10-3; cdr3_nt: TGTGCCATCAGTGCGAGGGACGAGCAGTACTTC; cdr3_aa: CAISARDEQYF
j_call: TRBJ2-3; clone_size: once; d_call: TRBD2; v_call: TRBV14; cdr3_nt: TGTGCCAGCAGCTTCCTAGCGGGAGGGACCACAGATACGCAGTATTTT; cdr3_aa: CASSFLAGGTTDTQYF
j_call: TRBJ2-5; clone_size: NA; d_call: NA; v_call: TRBV5-6; cdr3_nt: TGTGCCAGCAGCTTGGGCCAACCAGAAGAGACCCAGTACTTC; cdr3_aa: CASSLGQPEETQYF